The source of this T cell receptor (beta chain) is a study of OX40 agonist ivuxolimab in advanced cancers. About the research overall: Patients were treated with ivuxolimab, an agonistic anti-OX40 (CD134) antibody.

The assay was immunoSEQ multiplex PCR, and TCRdb's table has in-frame clones only and misses some. The sample records about 93,000 clones, 90% to 95% being singletons. The germline gives CDR1 GTSNPN, CDR2 SVGIG (reference sequence). The CDR3 has 12 amino acids. V was pared by 7 bases and J by 3 bases, with 12 bases between. Autoimmune disease history or systemic immunosuppression disqualified patients. At cycle 4 day 1, cycle 7 day 1, and baseline, blood was sampled. The clonotype comes from an adult with an advanced solid tumor such as melanoma, head and neck, liver or kidney cancer. Source: CD4+ or CD8+ T cells sorted from blood, taken in a trial of the OX40 agonist ivuxolimab. The rearrangement joins TRBV30 to TRBJ1-2; D call uncertain. In DNA, the CDR3 is TGTGCCTCGACAAGGGATTACTATGGCTACACCTTC. As protein: CASTRDYYGYTF.